The rows below give T cell receptor beta chains drawn from one sample of a study of control samples from healthy donors and cancer patients. Profiling relied on immunoSEQ multiplex PCR, and the TCRdb table lists in-frame clones only, not all of them. The sample includes some 150,000 clones, 91% seen only once; the top ten take roughly 1.6%. Sequenced: blood. These receptors were taken from a woman in her twenties or thirties in good health. The CDR3 runs from the conserved cysteine through the conserved F or W. The D gene is left open where the match is weak. Clone sizes are given selectively: once, few, many, or a class where the clone is expanded.

>-|-|TRBJ1-2|TRBV21-1
CASTVGVYGYTF
TGTGCCAGCACAGTAGGGGTCTATGGCTACACCTTC
>few|-|TRBJ1-1|TRBV20-1
CSARDWGEAFF
TGCAGTGCTAGAGATTGGGGTGAAGCTTTCTTT
>-|-|TRBJ2-7|TRBV27
CASSSVDSYEQYF
TGTGCCAGCAGTTCCGTGGACAGCTACGAGCAGTACTTC
>-|-|TRBJ1-2|TRBV3-1/TRBV3-2
CASSQDFGSYGYTF
TGTGCCAGCAGCCAAGATTTTGGGTCCTATGGCTACACCTTC
>-|-|TRBJ1-6|TRBV25-1
CASSDLWQTGSPLHF
TGTGCCAGCAGTGATCTGTGGCAGACTGGTTCACCCCTCCACTTT
>-|TRBD1|TRBJ1-2|TRBV5-1
CASSSGQGFGYTF
TGCGCCAGCAGCTCCGGACAGGGCTTTGGCTACACCTTC
>-|TRBD2|TRBJ2-5|TRBV19
CASSRGGLQETQYF
TGTGCCAGTAGTCGCGGGGGACTCCAAGAGACCCAGTACTTC
>few|-|TRBJ1-5|TRBV4-1
CASSQDGSNQPQHF
TGCGCCAGCAGCCAAGACGGTAGCAATCAGCCCCAGCATTTT
>-|-|TRBJ2-7|TRBV2
CASSETGLEQYF
TGTGCCAGCAGTGAAACGGGGCTCGAGCAGTACTTC
>-|TRBD1|TRBJ1-6|TRBV3-1/TRBV3-2
CASSQETGIKSYNSPLHF
TGTGCCAGCAGCCAAGAGACAGGGATTAAATCCTATAATTCACCCCTCCACTTT
>-|-|TRBJ2-3|TRBV5-1
CASSLGGTTDTQYF
TGCGCCAGCAGCTTGGGGGGGACCACAGATACGCAGTATTTT
>-|TRBD2|TRBJ2-1|TRBV6-5
CASSYSGSGGYNEQFF
TGTGCCAGCAGTTACTCTGGCAGCGGGGGGTACAATGAGCAGTTCTTC
>-|TRBD2|TRBJ2-2|TRBV6-4
CASSEAGDNTGELFF
TGTGCCAGCAGTGAGGCGGGGGATAACACCGGGGAGCTGTTTTTT
>-|TRBD1|TRBJ1-4|TRBV7-9
CASSTGGAGEKLFF
TGTGCCAGCAGCACAGGGGGCGCGGGAGAAAAACTGTTTTTT
>once|TRBD1|TRBJ1-6|TRBV27
CASSSPGQYNSPLHF
TGTGCCAGCAGTTCACCGGGACAGTATAATTCACCCCTCCACTTT
>-|TRBD1|TRBJ1-3|TRBV6-5
CASSYSGTGDIYF
TGTGCCAGCAGTTACTCAGGGACAGGCGACATATATTTT
>-|-|TRBJ1-5|TRBV18
CASSPIGEGLQPQHF
TGTGCCAGCTCACCCATAGGGGAGGGCCTTCAGCCCCAGCATTTT
>-|-|TRBJ2-1|TRBV2
CASKGDVYNEQFF
TGTGCCAGCAAGGGGGACGTATACAATGAGCAGTTCTTC
>-|-|TRBJ1-5|TRBV12-3/TRBV12-4
CASSLQGNQPQHF
TGTGCCAGCAGTTTACAGGGCAATCAGCCCCAGCATTTT
>-|-|TRBJ1-1|TRBV6-2/TRBV6-3
CASSYEGNTEAFF
TGTGCCAGCAGTTACGAGGGGAACACTGAAGCTTTCTTT
>-|-|TRBJ2-3|TRBV9
CASSVGIADGIDTQYF
TGTGCCAGCAGCGTAGGGATAGCGGATGGTATAGATACGCAGTATTTT
>-|-|TRBJ2-6|TRBV9
CASSPDVRSGANVLTF
TGTGCCAGCAGCCCGGACGTACGCTCTGGGGCCAACGTCCTGACTTTC
>-|TRBD2|TRBJ2-1|TRBV6-2/TRBV6-3
CASSRSGIYNEQFF
TGTGCCAGCAGCCGCAGCGGGATTTACAATGAGCAGTTCTTC
>-|-|TRBJ1-5|TRBV7-8
CASSYRANQPQHF
TGTGCCAGCAGCTACAGGGCAAATCAGCCCCAGCATTTT
>-|-|TRBJ1-5|TRBV18
CASSPGVSNQPQHF
TGTGCCAGCTCACCGGGGGTAAGCAATCAGCCCCAGCATTTT
>-|TRBD1|TRBJ2-1|TRBV7-3
CASGRGQGHEQFF
TGTGCCAGCGGCAGGGGACAGGGCCATGAGCAGTTCTTC
>-|TRBD2|TRBJ2-1|TRBV7-9
CASSDLAGVLSYNEQFF
TGTGCCAGCAGTGACCTAGCGGGAGTTCTCTCCTACAATGAGCAGTTCTTC